This T cell receptor beta chain was identified during a study of blood T cell repertoires in COVID-19. Method: immunoSEQ multiplex PCR; TCRdb's copy keeps in-frame clones and lacks some. The table records approximately 190,000 clones, 88% of them present only once. The sequenced sample was peripheral blood. The TCR originated in a man aged 40-49 years with active or convalescent COVID-19.

The CDR3 region is CASSLGGGGVAQYF. DNA for the CDR3: TGTGCCAGCAGCTTGGGCGGGGGAGGGGTGGCCCAGTACTTC. The chain has TRBV5-4 and TRBJ2-5; 7 bases are shared with TRBD2. This CDR3 has 14 amino acids. The germline CDR1 and CDR2 sequences are SGHNT and YYREEE (reference sequence). V was pared by 0 bases and J by 9 bases, with 8 bases of the junction left unmatched.